This T cell receptor beta chain was sequenced during a study of T cells after posttransplantation cyclophosphamide. Study observations and caveats: Donor-recipient repertoire similarity was low at 1-2 months, rising over year one. Skin or GI-infiltrating T cells shared few TRB sequences with blood. Recipient CMV seropositivity and CMV reactivation strongly tracked TRB clonality.

The repertoire was sequenced with immunoSEQ multiplex PCR; TCRdb's copy has only in-frame clones and lacks some. The repertoire holds 4,500 to 7,000 clones, 85% to 95% seen once, with roughly 1.5% in the top ten. Of note for this clone: Its target is unknown.

The CDR3 contains 15 residues. Trimming removed 7 bases at V and 0 bases at J, with 14 bases between. CDR1 is SGHTA and CDR2 is FQGNSA in the germline V gene. The sample was CD4+ T cells sorted from bone marrow. This receptor was identified in a woman in her sixties in good health, CMV-negative, and a related stem cell transplant donor. This chain links TRBV7-2 with TRBJ2-3; unclear D gene. The CDR3 DNA is TGTGCCAGCACCCCTCTACTTTCTAGCACAGATACGCAGTATTTT. This codes for CASTPLLSSTDTQYF. Full variable domain (outside the CDR3, taken from reference TRBV7-2 and TRBJ2-3): GAGVSQSPSNKVTEKGKDVELRCDPISGHTALYWYRQSLGQGLEFLIYFQGNSAPDKSGLPSDRFSAERTGGSVSTLTIQRTQQEDSAVYLCASTPLLSSTDTQYFGPGTRLTVL.